The 9 T cell receptor beta chains listed next were all sequenced from one sample in a study of T cell responses to AZD1222 COVID-19 vaccine. Sequencing used immunoSEQ multiplex PCR; TCRdb keeps in-frame clones, though not all of them. This table holds about 180,000 clones, about 88% found once. Specimen: peripheral blood, collected on day 0 of AZD1222 vaccination. Every receptor here comes from an adult in good health.

The chain combines TRBV30 with TRBJ1-2, with TRBD1 identical over 7 bases. This CDR3 spans 14 amino acids. The J segment lost 9 bases and the V segment lost 3 bases, leaving 13 bases of the junction unmatched. Per the germline V gene, CDR1 is GTSNPN and CDR2 is SVGIG (reference sequence). The CDR3 DNA is TGTGCCTGGAGGGAAGGACCGGGACAGAGGCGCTACACCTTC. Encoded protein: CAWREGPGQRRYTF.

This clone was seen a handful of times. The J gene is TRBJ2-7, the V gene TRBV2, with D uncertain. Germline V lookup: CDR1 SNHLY, CDR2 FYNNEI. V was cut by 8 bases and J by 3 bases, with 17 bases left in between. The CDR3 spans 14 residues. The CDR3 loop is CASLYGVPFYEQYF. Here the CDR3 DNA reads TGTGCCAGCCTTTATGGGGTTCCGTTCTACGAGCAGTACTTC.

On this clone: Mismatch with germline at one junction end may stem from a read error. The DNA of the CDR3 is TGTGCCAACAGTTCCTCCCGGGACAGGGTGGTTGGAAACACCATATATTTT. Translation: CANSSSRDRVVGNTIYF. This sequence joins TRBV28 and TRBJ1-3, with 9 bases fitting TRBD1. The CDR3 loop spans 17 amino acids. Germline V gives CDR1 MDHEN, CDR2 SYDVKM.

The rearrangement joins TRBV4-2 to TRBJ1-1; no clear D. The V gene lost 1 base and the J gene lost 0 bases, with 6 bases spanning the gap. In germline, CDR1 is LGHNA, CDR2 YNFKEQ. The CDR3 runs to 14 residues. This CDR3 is CASSQVSMNTEAFF. As DNA, the CDR3 is TGTGCCAGCAGCCAAGTATCGATGAACACTGAAGCTTTCTTT.

The chain uses TRBV30 and TRBJ1-5; no clear D gene. Trimming took off 2 bases at V and 0 bases at J, with 8 bases between the two ends. There are 14 residues in the CDR3. Germline assignment: CDR1 GTSNPN and CDR2 SVGIG (reference sequence). DNA for the CDR3: TGTGCCTGGAGTCCGGGGTCTAGCAATCAGCCCCAGCATTTT. Translation: CAWSPGSSNQPQHF. Using reference TRBV30 and TRBJ1-5 for the parts outside the CDR3, the full variable domain is SQTIHQWPATLVQPVGSPLSLECTVEGTSNPNLYWYRQAAGRGLQLLFYSVGIGQISSEVPQNLSASRPQDRQFILSSKKLLLSDSGFYLCAWSPGSSNQPQHFGDGTRLSIL.

The J gene is TRBJ1-6, the V gene TRBV28; perhaps TRBD1 as D (6 bases). With 3 bases removed from V and 9 bases from J, the gap between germline ends came to 18 bases. The CDR3 is 16 amino acids. The V gene's germline CDR1 is MDHEN and CDR2 SYDVKM. CDR3 nucleotides: TGTGCCAGCAGTTTTATACAGGGAGGGAACCTTTCACCCCTCCACTTT. It codes for CASSFIQGGNLSPLHF.

V is TRBV24-1 and J is TRBJ1-5; TRBD1 is a possible D gene (5 bases). This CDR3 is 16 amino acids long. Germline V gene data show CDR1 as KGHDR and CDR2 as SFDVKD. With 4 bases removed from V and 1 base from J, the gap between germline ends came to 13 bases. The DNA of the CDR3 is TGTGCCACCAGTGACGACCTGGGGGACAGCAATCAGCCCCAGCATTTT. Protein: CATSDDLGDSNQPQHF.

A word on this clone: A junction end diverges from the germline sequence, so it may reflect a read error. The V gene is TRBV29-1, the J gene TRBJ2-3, with D hard to call. CDR3 length: 12 amino acids. Germline values: CDR1 SQVTM, CDR2 ANQGSEA. The CDR3, as DNA: TGCACCGTTAGGTCTTCCGGAGATACGCAGTATTTT. Translating gives CTVRSSGDTQYF.

The chain uses TRBV19 and TRBJ1-1, with D uncertain. The CDR3 is made up of 13 amino acids. Germline CDR1 LNHDA, CDR2 SQIVND (reference sequence). V gave up 0 bases and J gave up 5 bases, with 7 bases separating them. The DNA of the CDR3 is TGTGCCAGTAGTATAGATGTAAGGACTGAAGCTTTCTTT. This gives the protein CASSIDVRTEAFF. Based on the CDR3 plus reference TRBV19 and TRBJ1-1, the full variable domain is DGGITQSPKYLFRKEGQNVTLSCEQNLNHDAMYWYRQDPGQGLRLIYYSQIVNDFQKGDIAEGYSVSREKKESFPLTVTSAQKNPTAFYLCASSIDVRTEAFFGQGTRLTVV.